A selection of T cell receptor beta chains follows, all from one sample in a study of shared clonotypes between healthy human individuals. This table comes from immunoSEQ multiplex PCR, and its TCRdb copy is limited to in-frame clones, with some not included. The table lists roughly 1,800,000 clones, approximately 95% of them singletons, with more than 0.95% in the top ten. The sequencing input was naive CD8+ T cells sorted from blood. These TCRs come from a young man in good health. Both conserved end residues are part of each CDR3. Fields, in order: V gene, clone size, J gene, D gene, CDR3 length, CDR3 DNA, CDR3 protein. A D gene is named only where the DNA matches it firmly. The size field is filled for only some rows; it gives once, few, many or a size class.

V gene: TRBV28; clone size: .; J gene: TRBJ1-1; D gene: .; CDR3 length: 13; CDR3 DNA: TGTGCCAGCAGTTGGAGGGGGAACACTGAAGCTTTCTTT; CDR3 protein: CASSWRGNTEAFF
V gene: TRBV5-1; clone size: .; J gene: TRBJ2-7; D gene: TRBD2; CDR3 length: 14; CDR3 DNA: TGCGCCAGCAGCATAACTAGCGGGAGCTACGAGCAGTACTTC; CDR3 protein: CASSITSGSYEQYF
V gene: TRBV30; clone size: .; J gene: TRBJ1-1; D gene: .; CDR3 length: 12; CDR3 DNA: TGTGCTACCGAAAGAAGGGCGGGGGCGGCTTTCTTT; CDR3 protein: CATERRAGAAFF
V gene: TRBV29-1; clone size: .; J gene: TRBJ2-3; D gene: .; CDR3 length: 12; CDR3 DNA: TGCAGCGTTGTGCCAACGTCAGATACGCAGTATTTT; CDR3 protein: CSVVPTSDTQYF
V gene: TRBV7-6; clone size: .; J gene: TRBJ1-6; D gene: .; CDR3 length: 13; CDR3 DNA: TGTGCCAGCAGCTTAGACGGGGTTTCACCCCTCCACTTT; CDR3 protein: CASSLDGVSPLHF
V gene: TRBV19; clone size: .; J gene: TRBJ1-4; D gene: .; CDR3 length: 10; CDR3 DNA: TGTGCCACCCGTAATGAAAAACTGTTTTTT; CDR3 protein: CATRNEKLFF
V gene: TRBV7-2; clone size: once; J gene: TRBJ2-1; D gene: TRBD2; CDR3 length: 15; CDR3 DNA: TGTGCCAGCAGCTTAAGTCTAGCGGGAGGGAATGAGCAGTTCTTC; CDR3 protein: CASSLSLAGGNEQFF
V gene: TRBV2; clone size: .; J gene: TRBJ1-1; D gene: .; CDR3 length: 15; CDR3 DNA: TGTGCCAGCAGTGACGGGGCGTGGGCGTATGTGAAAGCTTTCTTT; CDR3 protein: CASSDGAWAYVKAFF
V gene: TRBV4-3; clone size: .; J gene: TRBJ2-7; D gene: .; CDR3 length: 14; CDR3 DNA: TGCGCCAGCAGCCTTCGGGACCAAGTTGGCGAGCAGTACTTC; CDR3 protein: CASSLRDQVGEQYF
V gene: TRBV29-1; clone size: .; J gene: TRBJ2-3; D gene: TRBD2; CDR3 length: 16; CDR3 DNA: TGCAGCGTTGACGGACTAGCGGGGCAAAGCACAGATACGCAGTATTTT; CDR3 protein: CSVDGLAGQSTDTQYF
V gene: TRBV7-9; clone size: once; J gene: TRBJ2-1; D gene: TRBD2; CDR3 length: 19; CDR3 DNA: TGTGCCAGCAGCTCCTCGACCCTAGCGGGGTATAGCTCCTACAATGAGCAGTTCTTC; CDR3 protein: CASSSSTLAGYSSYNEQFF
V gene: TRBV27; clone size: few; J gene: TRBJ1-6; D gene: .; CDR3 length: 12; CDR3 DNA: TGTGCAAGCCGCGGCTATAATTCACCCCTCCACTTT; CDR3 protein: CASRGYNSPLHF
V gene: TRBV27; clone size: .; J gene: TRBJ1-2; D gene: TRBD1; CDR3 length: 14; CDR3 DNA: TGTGCCAGCAGTTATTCAGGGGGCGCGAATGGCTACACCTTC; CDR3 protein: CASSYSGGANGYTF
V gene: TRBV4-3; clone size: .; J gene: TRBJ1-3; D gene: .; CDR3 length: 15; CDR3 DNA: TGCGCCAGCAGCCAAGTAGGATTCTCTGGAAACACCATATATTTT; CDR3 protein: CASSQVGFSGNTIYF
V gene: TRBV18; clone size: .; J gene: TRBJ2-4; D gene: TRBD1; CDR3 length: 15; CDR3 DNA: TGTGCCAGCTCACGCCCACAGGGGGCCAAAAACATTCAGTACTTC; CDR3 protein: CASSRPQGAKNIQYF
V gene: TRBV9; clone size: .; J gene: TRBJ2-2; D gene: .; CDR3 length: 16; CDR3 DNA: TGTGCCAGCAGCGTAGTTGTGTTCGCGAACACCGGGGAGCTGTTTTTT; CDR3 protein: CASSVVVFANTGELFF
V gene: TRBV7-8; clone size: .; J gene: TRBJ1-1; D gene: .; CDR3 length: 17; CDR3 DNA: TGTGCCAGCCTTCCTGCGGTCGTCCGGGGCGTGGAGACTGAAGCTTTCTTT; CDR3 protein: CASLPAVVRGVETEAFF
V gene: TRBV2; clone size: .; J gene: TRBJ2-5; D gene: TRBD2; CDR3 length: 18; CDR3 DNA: TGTGCCAGCAGTGAGTGGTCTAGCGGGAGGGCCGGACAAGAGACCCAGTACTTC; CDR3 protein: CASSEWSSGRAGQETQYF
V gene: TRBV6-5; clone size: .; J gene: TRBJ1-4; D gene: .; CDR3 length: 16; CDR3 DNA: TGTGCCAGCAGTTATGAGGGGATTGCAACTAATGAAAAACTGTTTTTT; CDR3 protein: CASSYEGIATNEKLFF
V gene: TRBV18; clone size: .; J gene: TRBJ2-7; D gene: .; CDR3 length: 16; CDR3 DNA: TGTGCCAGCTCACCACCCCTAGAGAGTCTCCTCTACGAGCAGTACTTC; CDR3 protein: CASSPPLESLLYEQYF
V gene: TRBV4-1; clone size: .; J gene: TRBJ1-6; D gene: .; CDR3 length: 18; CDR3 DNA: TGCGCCAGCAGCCAAGTGGATAGTGGGAGCTCCTATAATTCACCCCTCCACTTT; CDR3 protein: CASSQVDSGSSYNSPLHF
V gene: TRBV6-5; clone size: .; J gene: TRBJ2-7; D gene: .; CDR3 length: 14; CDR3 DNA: TGTGCCAGCAGTTACGGGGAATACCCCTACGAGCAGTACTTC; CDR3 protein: CASSYGEYPYEQYF
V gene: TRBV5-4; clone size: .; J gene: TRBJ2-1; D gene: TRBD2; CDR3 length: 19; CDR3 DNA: TGTGCCAGCAGCTTAAGACAGGGGACTAGCGGGAGGCCAGGACATGAGCAGTTCTTC; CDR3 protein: CASSLRQGTSGRPGHEQFF
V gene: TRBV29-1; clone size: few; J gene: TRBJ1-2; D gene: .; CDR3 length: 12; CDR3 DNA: TGCAGCGTTGACTCCTGGGACTATGGCTACACCTTC; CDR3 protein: CSVDSWDYGYTF
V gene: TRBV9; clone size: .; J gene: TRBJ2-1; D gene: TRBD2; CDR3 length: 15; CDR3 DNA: TGTGCCAGCAGCGTAGCCAGCGGGAGTGGGAATGAGCAGTTCTTC; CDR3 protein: CASSVASGSGNEQFF
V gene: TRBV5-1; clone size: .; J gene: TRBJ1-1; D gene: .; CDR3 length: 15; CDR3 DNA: TGCGCCAGCAGCCCTCCCAACGGGGACGGCACTGAAGCTTTCTTT; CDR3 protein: CASSPPNGDGTEAFF
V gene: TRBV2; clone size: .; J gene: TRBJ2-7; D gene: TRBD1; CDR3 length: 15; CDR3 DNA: TGTGCCAGCAGCCCCGGACAGGGGGAATTCTACGAGCAGTACTTC; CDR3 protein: CASSPGQGEFYEQYF
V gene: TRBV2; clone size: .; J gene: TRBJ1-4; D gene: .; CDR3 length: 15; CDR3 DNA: TGTGCCAGCAGTGAATTGGGGAGGTTAAATGAAAAACTGTTTTTT; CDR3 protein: CASSELGRLNEKLFF
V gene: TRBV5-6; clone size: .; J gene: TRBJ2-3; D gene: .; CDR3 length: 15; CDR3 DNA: TGTGCCAGCAGCCCTGGGGCTACTAGCACAGATACGCAGTATTTT; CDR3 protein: CASSPGATSTDTQYF
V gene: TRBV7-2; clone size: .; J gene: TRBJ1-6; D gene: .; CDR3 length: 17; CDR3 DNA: TGTGCCAGCAGCTTAGTCCTGGGAAGCTCCTATAATTCACCCCTCCACTTT; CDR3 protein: CASSLVLGSSYNSPLHF
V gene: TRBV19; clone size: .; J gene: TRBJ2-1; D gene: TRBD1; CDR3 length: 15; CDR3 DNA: TGTGCCAGTAGTATCCAGGGGGAGCCCTACAATGAGCAGTTCTTC; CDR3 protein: CASSIQGEPYNEQFF
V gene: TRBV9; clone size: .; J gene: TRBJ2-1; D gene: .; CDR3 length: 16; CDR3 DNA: TGTGCCAGCAGCGTAGAGGGGTTGAGCTCCTACAATGAGCAGTTCTTC; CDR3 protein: CASSVEGLSSYNEQFF
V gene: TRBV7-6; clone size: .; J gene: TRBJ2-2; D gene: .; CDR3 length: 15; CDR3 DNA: TGTGCCAGCAGCTTAATGGGAGGGAACACCGGGGAGCTGTTTTTT; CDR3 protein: CASSLMGGNTGELFF